This note documents a single T cell receptor beta chain sequence. TCRdb keeps only in-frame clones here, not all; method: immunoSEQ multiplex PCR. The sample contains fewer than 130,000 clones, 76% of which appear only once. This CDR3 is 12 amino acids long. Trimming removed 6 bases from V and 5 bases from J, with 13 bases in between. The V gene's germline CDR1 is SQVTM and CDR2 ANQGSEA. The data belong to a study of blood T cell repertoires in COVID-19. The receptor's source is a woman aged 80 or over with acute or convalescent COVID-19. This chain connects TRBV29-1 to TRBJ1-1; D gene unclear. The sample taken for sequencing was peripheral blood. CDR3 loop: CSVSWGGTEAFF. CDR3 nucleotides: TGCAGCGTATCGTGGGGAGGTACTGAAGCTTTCTTT.